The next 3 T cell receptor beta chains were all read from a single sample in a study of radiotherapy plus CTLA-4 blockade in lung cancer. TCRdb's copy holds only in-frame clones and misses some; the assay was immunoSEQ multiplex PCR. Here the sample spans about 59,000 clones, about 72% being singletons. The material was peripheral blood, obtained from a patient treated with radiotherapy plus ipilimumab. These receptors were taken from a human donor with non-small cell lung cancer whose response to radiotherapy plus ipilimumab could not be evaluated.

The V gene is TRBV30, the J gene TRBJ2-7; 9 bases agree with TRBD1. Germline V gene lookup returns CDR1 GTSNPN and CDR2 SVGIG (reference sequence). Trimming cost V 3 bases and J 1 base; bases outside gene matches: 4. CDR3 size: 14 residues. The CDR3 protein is CAWRGQGRSYEQYF. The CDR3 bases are TGTGCCTGGAGGGGACAGGGAAGGTCCTACGAGCAGTACTTC.

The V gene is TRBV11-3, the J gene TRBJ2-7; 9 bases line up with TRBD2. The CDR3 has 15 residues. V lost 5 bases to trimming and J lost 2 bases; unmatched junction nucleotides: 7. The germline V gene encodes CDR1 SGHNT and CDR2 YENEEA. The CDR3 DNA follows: TGTGCCAGCAGCCTCGAAGCGGGAGGAACCTACGAGCAGTACTTC. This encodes CASSLEAGGTYEQYF.

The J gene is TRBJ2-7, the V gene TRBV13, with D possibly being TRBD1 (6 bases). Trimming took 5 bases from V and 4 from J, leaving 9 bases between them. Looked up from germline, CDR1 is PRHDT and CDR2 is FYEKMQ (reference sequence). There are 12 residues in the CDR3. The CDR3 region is CASSAQGYEQYF. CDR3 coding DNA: TGTGCCAGCAGCGCACAGGGATACGAGCAGTACTTC.